The clone carrying this T cell receptor (beta chain) is a singleton in its sample. Its target is not known. The data were obtained in a study of shared clonotypes between healthy human individuals. General observations from the study: Naive subsets generally had larger estimated richness than memory subsets.

The CDR3 runs 19 residues. Germline assignment: CDR1 SGHNT and CDR2 YYREEE (reference sequence). J was trimmed by 0 bases and V by 1 base; bases with no gene match: 7. Generated by immunoSEQ multiplex PCR, the TCRdb table keeps only in-frame clones and is missing some. The sample contains millions of clones, about 95% of which appear only once. The naive CD8 subset, CD45RO-negative cells positively selected for CCR7, excluded terminally differentiated effector memory CD45RA+ cells. This chain uses TRBV5-4 with TRBJ2-6; 10 bases agree with TRBD1. Sequencing input: naive CD8+ T cells sorted from blood. The receptor's source is a man between 18 and 35 years old in good health. CDR3 amino acids: CASSLPRQGASSGANVLTF. The CDR3 coding sequence is TGTGCCAGCAGCTTGCCACGACAGGGGGCCAGCTCTGGGGCCAACGTCCTGACTTTC. Full variable domain (remainder filled in from reference TRBV5-4 and TRBJ2-6): ETGVTQSPTHLIKTRGQQVTLRCSSQSGHNTVSWYQQALGQGPQFIFQYYREEENGRGNFPPRFSGLQFPNYSSELNVNALELDDSALYLCASSLPRQGASSGANVLTFGAGSRLTVL.